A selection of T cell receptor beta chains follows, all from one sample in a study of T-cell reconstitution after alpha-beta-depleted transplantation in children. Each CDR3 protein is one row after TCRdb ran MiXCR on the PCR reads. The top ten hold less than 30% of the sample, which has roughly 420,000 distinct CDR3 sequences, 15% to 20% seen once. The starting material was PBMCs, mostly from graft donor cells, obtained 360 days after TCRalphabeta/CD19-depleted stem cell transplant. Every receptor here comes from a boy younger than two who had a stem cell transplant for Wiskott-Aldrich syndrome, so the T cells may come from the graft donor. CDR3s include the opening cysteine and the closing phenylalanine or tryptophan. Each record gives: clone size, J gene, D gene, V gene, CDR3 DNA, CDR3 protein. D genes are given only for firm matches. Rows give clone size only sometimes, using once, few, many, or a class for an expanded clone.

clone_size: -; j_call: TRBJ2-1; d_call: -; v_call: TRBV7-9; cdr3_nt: TGTGCCAGCAGCTCCGACTCCTCGGGGTACAATGAGCAGTTCTTC; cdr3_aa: CASSSDSSGYNEQFF
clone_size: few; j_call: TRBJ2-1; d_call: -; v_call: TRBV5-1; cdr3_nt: TGCGCCAGCAGCTTGGAAGGACAGGAGCAGTTCTTC; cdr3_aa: CASSLEGQEQFF
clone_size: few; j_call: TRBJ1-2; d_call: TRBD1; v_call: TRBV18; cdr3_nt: TGTGCCAGCTCACCACTGCCCGGGACAGGGGTAGACTATGGCTACACCTTC; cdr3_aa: CASSPLPGTGVDYGYTF
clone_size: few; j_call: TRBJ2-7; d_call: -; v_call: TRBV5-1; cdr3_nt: TGCGCCAGCAGACCCGGAGGGGGCGTCGAGCAGTACTTC; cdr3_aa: CASRPGGGVEQYF
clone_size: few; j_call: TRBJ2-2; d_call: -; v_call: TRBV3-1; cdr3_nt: TGTGCCAGCAGCCCAGAAGGGATCACCGGGGAGCTGTTTTTT; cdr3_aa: CASSPEGITGELFF
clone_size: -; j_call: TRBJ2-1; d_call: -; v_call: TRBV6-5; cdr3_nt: TGTGCCAGCAGTTCCCATGCGGCCTCCTACAATGAGCAGTTCTTC; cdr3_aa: CASSSHAASYNEQFF
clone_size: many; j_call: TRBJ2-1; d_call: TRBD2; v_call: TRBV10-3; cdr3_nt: TGTGCCATCAAAAGCGGGAGGGCCGACAATGAGCAGTTCTTC; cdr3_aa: CAIKSGRADNEQFF
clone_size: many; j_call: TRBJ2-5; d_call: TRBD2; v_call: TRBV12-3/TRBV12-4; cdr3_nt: TGTGCCAGCAGTTTTCGTGCTAGCGGGGCGACCCAGTACTTC; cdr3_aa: CASSFRASGATQYF
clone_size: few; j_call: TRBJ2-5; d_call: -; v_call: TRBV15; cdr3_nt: TGTGCCACCAGCAGATTAGCTAGGGGAGAGACCCAGTACTTC; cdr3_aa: CATSRLARGETQYF
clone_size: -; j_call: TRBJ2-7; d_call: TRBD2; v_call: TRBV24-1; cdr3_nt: TGTGCCACCAGTGACCCTAGCGGGAGCGGCGACGAGCAGTACTTC; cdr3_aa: CATSDPSGSGDEQYF
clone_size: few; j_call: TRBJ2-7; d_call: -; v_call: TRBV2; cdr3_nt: TGTGCCAGCAGTCAAATTAGCGCGCTGGCTTACGAGCAGTACTTC; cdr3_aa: CASSQISALAYEQYF
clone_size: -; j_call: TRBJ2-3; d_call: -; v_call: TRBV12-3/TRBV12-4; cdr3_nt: TGTGCCAGCAACGAAGGGGGCAGGGGAGGAACAGATACGCAGTATTTT; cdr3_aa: CASNEGGRGGTDTQYF
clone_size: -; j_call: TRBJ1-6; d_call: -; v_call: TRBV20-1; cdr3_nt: TGCAGTGCTACACCGGGAAATCCATGGGTCGACTCCTATAATTCACCCCTCCACTTT; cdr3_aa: CSATPGNPWVDSYNSPLHF
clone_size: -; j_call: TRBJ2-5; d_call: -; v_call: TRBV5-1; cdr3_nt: TGCGCCAGCAGCTTGGTAAGCGGAGGAGAGACCCAGTACTTC; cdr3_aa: CASSLVSGGETQYF
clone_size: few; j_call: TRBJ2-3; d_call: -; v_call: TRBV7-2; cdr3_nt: TGTGCCAGCAGCCTGTTTCGAGGGACGCAGTATTTT; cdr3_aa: CASSLFRGTQYF
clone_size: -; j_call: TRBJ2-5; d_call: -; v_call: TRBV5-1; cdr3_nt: TGCGCCAGCAGCTTGGGACTATTATCAGGAGAGACCCAGTACTTC; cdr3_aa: CASSLGLLSGETQYF
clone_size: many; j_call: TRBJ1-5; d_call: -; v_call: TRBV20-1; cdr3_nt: TGCAGTGCTAGAGATTGGACAGATCAGCCCCAGCATTTT; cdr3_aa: CSARDWTDQPQHF
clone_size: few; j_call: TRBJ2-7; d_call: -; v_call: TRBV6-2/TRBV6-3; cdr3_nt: TGTGCCAGCAGCGGAACAGGGACTGGGGAGAACGAGCAGTACTTC; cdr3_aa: CASSGTGTGENEQYF
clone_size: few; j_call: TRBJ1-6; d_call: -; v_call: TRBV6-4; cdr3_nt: TGTGCCAGCAGTGACCGCCCAGGGGTTTCACCCCTCCACTTT; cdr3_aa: CASSDRPGVSPLHF
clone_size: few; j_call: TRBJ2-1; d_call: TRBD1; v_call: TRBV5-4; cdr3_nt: TGTGCCAGCAGAACTCGATACCCGGACAGGGGCTACAATGAGCAGTTCTTC; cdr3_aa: CASRTRYPDRGYNEQFF
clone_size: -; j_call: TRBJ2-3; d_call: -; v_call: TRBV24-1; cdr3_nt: TGTGCCACCAGTGTGCGGGGCCGCACAGATACGCAGTATTTT; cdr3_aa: CATSVRGRTDTQYF
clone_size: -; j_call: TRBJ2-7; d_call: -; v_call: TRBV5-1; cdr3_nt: TGCGCCAGCAGCTCTAACACCGGCCCATACTACGAGCAGTACTTC; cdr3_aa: CASSSNTGPYYEQYF
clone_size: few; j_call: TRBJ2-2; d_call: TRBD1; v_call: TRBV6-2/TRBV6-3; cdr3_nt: TGTGCCAGCAGTTACCCTCCGGGACAGGGGCTCGGGGAGCTGTTTTTT; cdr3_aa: CASSYPPGQGLGELFF
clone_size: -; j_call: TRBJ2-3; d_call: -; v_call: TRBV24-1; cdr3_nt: TGTGCCACCAGTGATTCTATAACAGATACGCAGTATTTT; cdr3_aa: CATSDSITDTQYF
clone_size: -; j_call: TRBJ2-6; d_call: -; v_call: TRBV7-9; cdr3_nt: TGTGCCAGCAGCTGGGGGGTCTCTGGGGCCAACGTCCTGACTTTC; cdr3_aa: CASSWGVSGANVLTF
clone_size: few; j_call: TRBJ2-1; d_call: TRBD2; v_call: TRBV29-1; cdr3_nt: TGCAGCGTCCACCGGGGCGGGAGGGGTGAGCAGTTCTTC; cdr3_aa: CSVHRGGRGEQFF
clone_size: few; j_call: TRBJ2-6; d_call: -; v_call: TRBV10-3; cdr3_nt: TGTGCCATCAGTGAGGGGACGTCTGGGGCCAACGTCCTGACTTTC; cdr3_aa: CAISEGTSGANVLTF
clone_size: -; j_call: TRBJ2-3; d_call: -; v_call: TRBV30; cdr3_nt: TGTGCCTGGAGTGTACTTAAGGGCGATACGCAGTATTTT; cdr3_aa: CAWSVLKGDTQYF
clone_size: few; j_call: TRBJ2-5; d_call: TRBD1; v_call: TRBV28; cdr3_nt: TGTGCCAGCAATATGGCGGGACAGGGGGCAAGAGAGACCCAGTACTTC; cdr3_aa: CASNMAGQGARETQYF
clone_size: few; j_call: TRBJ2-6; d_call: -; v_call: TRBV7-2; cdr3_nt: TGTGCCAGCAGCTTAATGGCGTCCTCTGGGGCCAACGTCCTGACTTTC; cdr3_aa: CASSLMASSGANVLTF
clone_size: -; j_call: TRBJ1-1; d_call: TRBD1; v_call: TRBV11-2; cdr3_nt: TGTGCCAGCAGCAAACGGGACAGCTTAAGCACTGAAGCTTTCTTT; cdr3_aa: CASSKRDSLSTEAFF
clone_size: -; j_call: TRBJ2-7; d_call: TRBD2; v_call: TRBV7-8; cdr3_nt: TGTGCCAGCAGCCCAGGGAGCGGGGGGGCTTCCTACGAGCAGTACTTC; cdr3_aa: CASSPGSGGASYEQYF
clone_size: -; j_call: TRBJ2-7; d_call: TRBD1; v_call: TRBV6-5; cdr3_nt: TGTGCCAGCAGTTATACAAGACCCGGACAGGGGGCAGACGAGCAGTACTTC; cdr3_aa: CASSYTRPGQGADEQYF
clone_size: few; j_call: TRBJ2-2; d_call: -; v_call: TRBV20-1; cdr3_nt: TGCAGTGCTAGTCCGAACACCGGGGAGCTGTTTTTT; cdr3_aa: CSASPNTGELFF
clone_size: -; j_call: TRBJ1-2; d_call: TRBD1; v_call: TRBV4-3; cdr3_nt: TGCGCCAGCAGCCCAAGCCCAGGGGGCGCTTTTTCTTTGGTTGGCTACACCTTC; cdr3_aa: CASSPSPGGAFSLVGYTF
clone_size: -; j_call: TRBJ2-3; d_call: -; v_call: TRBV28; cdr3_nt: TGTGCCAGCCCGCCCGGGCAGGGGACAGATACGCAGTATTTT; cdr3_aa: CASPPGQGTDTQYF
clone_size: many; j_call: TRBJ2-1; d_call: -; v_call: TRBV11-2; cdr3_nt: TGTGCCAGCAGCTTCGTTCTGCTGAGGGGTGAGCAGTTCTTC; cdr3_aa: CASSFVLLRGEQFF
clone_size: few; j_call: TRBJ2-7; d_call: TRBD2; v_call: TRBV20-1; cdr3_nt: TGCAGTGCCGTCAGTAGCGGGAGATCCTACGAGCAGTACTTC; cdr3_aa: CSAVSSGRSYEQYF
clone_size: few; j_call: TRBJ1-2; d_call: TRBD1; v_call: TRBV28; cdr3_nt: TGTGCCAGCACCTTGACAGGGGGCGACTATGGCTACACCTTC; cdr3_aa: CASTLTGGDYGYTF
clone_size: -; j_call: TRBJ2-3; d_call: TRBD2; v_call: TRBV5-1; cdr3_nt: TGCGCCAGCAGCCCGTTGCCTAGCGGGGACTCCACAGATACGCAGTATTTT; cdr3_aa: CASSPLPSGDSTDTQYF
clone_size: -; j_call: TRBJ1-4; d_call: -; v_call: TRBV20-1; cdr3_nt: TGCAGTGCTAGTCCTCTCCAGCCAACTAATGAAAAACTGTTTTTT; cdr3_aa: CSASPLQPTNEKLFF
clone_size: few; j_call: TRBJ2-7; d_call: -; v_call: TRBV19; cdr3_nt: TGTGCCAGTAGTCCCCTGCGGACGGCCTCCTACGAGCAGTACTTC; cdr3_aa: CASSPLRTASYEQYF
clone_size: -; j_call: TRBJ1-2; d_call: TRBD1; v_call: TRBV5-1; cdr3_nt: TGCGCCAGCAGCTTGCTTGCCGACAGGGGTAACTATGGCTACACCTTC; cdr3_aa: CASSLLADRGNYGYTF
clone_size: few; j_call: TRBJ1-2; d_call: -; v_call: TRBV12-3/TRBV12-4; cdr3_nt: TGTGCCAGCAGCCATCAGAACTATGGCTACACCTTC; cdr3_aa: CASSHQNYGYTF
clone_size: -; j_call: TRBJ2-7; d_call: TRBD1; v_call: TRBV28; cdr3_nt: TGTGCCAGCAGTTTCGGACAGGGATGGTCCTACGAGCAGTACTTC; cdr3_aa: CASSFGQGWSYEQYF
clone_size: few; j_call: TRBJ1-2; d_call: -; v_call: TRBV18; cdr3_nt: TGTGCCAGCTCAGCGGGACGGGGCCCTTTCTATGGCTACACCTTC; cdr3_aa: CASSAGRGPFYGYTF
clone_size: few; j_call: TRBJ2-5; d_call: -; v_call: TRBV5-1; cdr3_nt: TGCGCCAGCAGCTTGGCCGGTAATAAAGAGACCCAGTACTTC; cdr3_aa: CASSLAGNKETQYF
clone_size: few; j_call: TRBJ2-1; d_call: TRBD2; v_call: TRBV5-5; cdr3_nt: TGTGCCAGCAGCGGAGGGCTAGCGGGAAGGGCTGAGCAGTTCTTC; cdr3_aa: CASSGGLAGRAEQFF
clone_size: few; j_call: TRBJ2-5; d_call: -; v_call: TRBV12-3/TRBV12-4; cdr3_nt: TGTGCCAGCAGCCCGGACGGTCGTGGGGAGACCCAGTACTTC; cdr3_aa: CASSPDGRGETQYF
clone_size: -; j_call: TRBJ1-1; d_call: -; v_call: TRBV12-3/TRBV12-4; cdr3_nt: TGTGCCAGCAGTTTCTTTAGGGGCCCTGAAGCTTTCTTT; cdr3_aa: CASSFFRGPEAFF
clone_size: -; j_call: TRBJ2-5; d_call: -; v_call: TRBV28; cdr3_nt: TGTGCCAGCTGGAGGTGGCAAGAGACCCAGTACTTC; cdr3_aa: CASWRWQETQYF
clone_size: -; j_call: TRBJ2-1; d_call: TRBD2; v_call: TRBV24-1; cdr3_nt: TGTGCCACCAGTGATTTGCGCGCTAGCGGGGACAGCTCCTACAATGAGCAGTTCTTC; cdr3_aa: CATSDLRASGDSSYNEQFF
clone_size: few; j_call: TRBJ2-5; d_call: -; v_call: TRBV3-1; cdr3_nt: TGTGCCAGCAGGCTTTCGAGGACCCAGTACTTC; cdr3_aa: CASRLSRTQYF
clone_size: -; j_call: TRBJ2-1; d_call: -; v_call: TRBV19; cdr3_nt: TGTGCCAGTAGGCAGGCCGTTTACAATGAGCAGTTCTTC; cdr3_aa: CASRQAVYNEQFF
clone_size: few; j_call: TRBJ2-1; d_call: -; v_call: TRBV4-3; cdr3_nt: TGCGCCAGCAGCCAAGATTTTCGGAGCTCCTACAATGAGCAGTTCTTC; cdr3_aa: CASSQDFRSSYNEQFF
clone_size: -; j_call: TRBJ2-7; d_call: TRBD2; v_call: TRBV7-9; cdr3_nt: TGTGCCAGCAGCTTACCTAGCGGGGGGCGAGAGCAGTACTTC; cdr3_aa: CASSLPSGGREQYF
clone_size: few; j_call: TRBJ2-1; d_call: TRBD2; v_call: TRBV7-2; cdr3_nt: TGTGCCAGCCTTAGCGGGGCGGGGGACAATGAGCAGTTCTTC; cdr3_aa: CASLSGAGDNEQFF